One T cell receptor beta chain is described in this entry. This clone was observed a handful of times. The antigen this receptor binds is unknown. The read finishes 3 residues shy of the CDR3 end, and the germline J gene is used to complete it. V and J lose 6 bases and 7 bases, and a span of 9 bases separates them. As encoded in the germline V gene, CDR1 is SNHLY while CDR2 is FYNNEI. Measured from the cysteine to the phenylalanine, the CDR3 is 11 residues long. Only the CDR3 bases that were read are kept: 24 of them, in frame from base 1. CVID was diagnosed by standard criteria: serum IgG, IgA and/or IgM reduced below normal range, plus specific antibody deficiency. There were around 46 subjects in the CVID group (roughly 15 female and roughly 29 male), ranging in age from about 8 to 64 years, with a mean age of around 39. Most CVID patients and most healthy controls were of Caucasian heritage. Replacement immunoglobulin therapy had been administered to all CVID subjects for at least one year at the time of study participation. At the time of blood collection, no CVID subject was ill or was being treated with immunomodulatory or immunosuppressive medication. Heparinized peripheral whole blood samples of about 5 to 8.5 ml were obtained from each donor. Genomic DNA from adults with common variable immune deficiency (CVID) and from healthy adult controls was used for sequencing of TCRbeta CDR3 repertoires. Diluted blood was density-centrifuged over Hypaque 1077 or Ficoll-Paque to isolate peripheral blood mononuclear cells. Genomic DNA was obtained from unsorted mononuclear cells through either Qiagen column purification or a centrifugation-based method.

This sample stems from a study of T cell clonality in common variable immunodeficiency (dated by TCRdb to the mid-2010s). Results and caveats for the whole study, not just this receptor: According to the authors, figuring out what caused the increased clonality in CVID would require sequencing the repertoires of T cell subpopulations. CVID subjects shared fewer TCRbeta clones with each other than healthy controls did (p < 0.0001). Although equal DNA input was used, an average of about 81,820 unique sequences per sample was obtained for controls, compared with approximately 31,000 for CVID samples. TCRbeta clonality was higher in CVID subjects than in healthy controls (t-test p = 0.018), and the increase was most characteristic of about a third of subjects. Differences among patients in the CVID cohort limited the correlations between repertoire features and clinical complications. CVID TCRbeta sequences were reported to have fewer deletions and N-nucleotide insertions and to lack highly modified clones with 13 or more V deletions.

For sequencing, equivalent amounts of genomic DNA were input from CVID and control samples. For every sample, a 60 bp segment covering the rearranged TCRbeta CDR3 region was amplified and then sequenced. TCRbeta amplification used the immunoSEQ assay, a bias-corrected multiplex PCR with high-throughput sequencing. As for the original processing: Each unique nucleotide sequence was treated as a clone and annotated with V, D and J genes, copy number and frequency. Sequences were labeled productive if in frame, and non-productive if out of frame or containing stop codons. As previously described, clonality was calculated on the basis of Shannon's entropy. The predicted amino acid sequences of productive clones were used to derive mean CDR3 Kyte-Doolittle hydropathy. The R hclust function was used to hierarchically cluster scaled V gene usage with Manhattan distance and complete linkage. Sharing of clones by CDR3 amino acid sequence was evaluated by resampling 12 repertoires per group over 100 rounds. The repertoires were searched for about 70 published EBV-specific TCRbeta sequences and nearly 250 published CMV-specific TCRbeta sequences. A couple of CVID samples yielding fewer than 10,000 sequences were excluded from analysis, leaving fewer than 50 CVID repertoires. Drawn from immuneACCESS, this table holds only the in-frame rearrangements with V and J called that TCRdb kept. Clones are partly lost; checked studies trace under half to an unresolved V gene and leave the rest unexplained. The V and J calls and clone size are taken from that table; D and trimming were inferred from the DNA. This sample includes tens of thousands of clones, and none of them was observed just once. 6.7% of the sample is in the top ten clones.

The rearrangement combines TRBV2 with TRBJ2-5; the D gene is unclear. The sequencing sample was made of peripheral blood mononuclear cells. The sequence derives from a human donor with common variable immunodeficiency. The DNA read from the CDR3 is TGTGCCAGCAGGGCGTCAGGGACC. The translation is CASRASGT. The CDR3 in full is CASRASGTQYF.